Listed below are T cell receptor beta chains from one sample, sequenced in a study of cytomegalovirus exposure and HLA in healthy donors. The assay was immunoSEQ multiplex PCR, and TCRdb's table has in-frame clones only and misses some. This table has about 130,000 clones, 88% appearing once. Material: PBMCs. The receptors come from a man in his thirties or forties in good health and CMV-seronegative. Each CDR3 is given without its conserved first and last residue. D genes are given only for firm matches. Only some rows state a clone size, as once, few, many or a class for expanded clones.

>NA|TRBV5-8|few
ASRTDLAYSYNEQF
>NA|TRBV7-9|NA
ASSFETGDQPQH
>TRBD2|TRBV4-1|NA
ASSPLTSGAYEQY
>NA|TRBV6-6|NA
ASSLVPPEAF
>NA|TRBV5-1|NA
ASSLVVSANYNEQF
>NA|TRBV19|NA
ASVGEDPNTGELF
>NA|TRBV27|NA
ASRSGLFDTQY
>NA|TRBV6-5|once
ASRGGRYGYT
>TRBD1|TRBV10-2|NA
ASSESNRGSYEQY
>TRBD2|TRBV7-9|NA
ASSSPSSGDSYEQY
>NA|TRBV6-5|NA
ASTNRFMNTEAF
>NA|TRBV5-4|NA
ASSNPKVKTESYEQY
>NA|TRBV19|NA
ASSIDQGGLGYT
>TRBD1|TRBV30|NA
AWTPPDRTNYEQY